The entry below gives a single T cell receptor beta chain sequence along with its context. Its antigen is not identified. There are 16 residues in the CDR3. V lost 5 bases to trimming and J lost 1 base; unmatched junction nucleotides: 7. Germline V lookup: CDR1 MNHEY, CDR2 SMNVEV (reference sequence). Genomic DNA, serving as template, underwent TCR beta VDJ and CDR3 profiling. TCRdb recomputed calls from the reads with MiXCR, one row per CDR3 protein. The data contain around 180,000 distinct CDR3 sequences, around 50% of them seen just once; the ten biggest clones take up roughly 13%. This sample stems from a study of CD8+CD57+ T cells in acquired aplastic anemia. Overall study: Sorted CD4+ and CD8+ cells yielded DNA averaging around 3 ug. Study observations and caveats: Overlapping CD8+ CDR3 repertoires of patients and controls contained roughly 29 shared sequences.

All patients picked for sequencing had shown, by flow cytometry, an expansion of CD8+CD57+ cells. J is TRBJ2-3 and V is TRBV27, with 9 bases that match TRBD2. Sequenced: sorted CD4+, CD8+, or CD8+CD57+ T cells (not recorded which) from PBMCs. This TCR was sampled from a human donor with aplastic anemia. This CDR3 reads CASSLQPSGGTDTQYF. As DNA, the CDR3 is TGTGCCAGCAGTCTCCAACCTAGCGGGGGCACAGATACGCAGTATTTT.